A selection of T cell receptor beta chains follows, all from one sample in a study of CD8+ T cells in alopecia areata. Method: immunoSEQ multiplex PCR; TCRdb's copy keeps in-frame clones and lacks some. The table includes about 250,000 clones, around three fifths detected once. The source material was CD4+ T cells sorted from blood, sampled at week 52, from a patient treated with tofacitinib. These TCRs come from a human donor with alopecia areata. Each CDR3 is given with its conserved first and last residue. Fields, in order: V gene, clone size, D gene, J gene, CDR3 protein, CDR3 DNA. A D gene is named only where the DNA matches it firmly. Size values are once, few and many counts, or a class for expanded clones, and some rows have none.

v_call: TRBV15; clone_size: -; d_call: TRBD1; j_call: TRBJ2-5; cdr3_aa: CATSRDLGQTETQYF; cdr3_nt: TGTGCCACCAGCAGAGATCTGGGACAGACGGAGACCCAGTACTTC
v_call: TRBV30; clone_size: -; d_call: -; j_call: TRBJ1-6; cdr3_aa: CAWRADNGGSPLHF; cdr3_nt: TGTGCCTGGAGAGCCGACAATGGGGGTTCACCCCTCCACTTT
v_call: TRBV30; clone_size: -; d_call: -; j_call: TRBJ2-3; cdr3_aa: CAGSQTDTQYF; cdr3_nt: TGTGCCGGGTCCCAAACAGATACGCAGTATTTT
v_call: TRBV29-1; clone_size: -; d_call: -; j_call: TRBJ2-1; cdr3_aa: CSAGTQGEQFF; cdr3_nt: TGCAGCGCGGGGACTCAGGGTGAGCAGTTCTTC
v_call: TRBV5-1; clone_size: once; d_call: TRBD1; j_call: TRBJ2-7; cdr3_aa: CASSLVGQGTYEQYF; cdr3_nt: TGCGCCAGCAGCTTGGTGGGACAGGGGACCTACGAGCAGTACTTC
v_call: TRBV30; clone_size: -; d_call: -; j_call: TRBJ1-1; cdr3_aa: CAWNGVNTEAFF; cdr3_nt: TGTGCCTGGAATGGCGTGAACACTGAAGCTTTCTTT
v_call: TRBV7-9; clone_size: few; d_call: -; j_call: TRBJ1-1; cdr3_aa: CASRPQGNTEAFF; cdr3_nt: TGTGCCAGCAGGCCGCAGGGGAACACTGAAGCTTTCTTT
v_call: TRBV4-3; clone_size: -; d_call: -; j_call: TRBJ1-4; cdr3_aa: CASSLAGGNEKLFF; cdr3_nt: TGCGCCAGCAGCCTCGCTGGGGGTAATGAAAAACTGTTTTTT
v_call: TRBV10-2; clone_size: -; d_call: -; j_call: TRBJ2-3; cdr3_aa: CASTHGDGTDTQYF; cdr3_nt: TGCGCCAGCACGCATGGGGACGGCACAGATACGCAGTATTTT
v_call: TRBV10-3; clone_size: -; d_call: TRBD2; j_call: TRBJ2-5; cdr3_aa: CAISVQSGGQETQYF; cdr3_nt: TGTGCCATCAGTGTGCAGTCGGGGGGACAAGAGACCCAGTACTTC
v_call: TRBV4-3; clone_size: -; d_call: -; j_call: TRBJ2-4; cdr3_aa: CASSQGHEADIQYF; cdr3_nt: TGCGCCAGCAGCCAAGGGCACGAGGCCGACATTCAGTACTTC
v_call: TRBV2; clone_size: -; d_call: -; j_call: TRBJ1-2; cdr3_aa: CASSVSQEYGYTF; cdr3_nt: TGTGCCAGCAGTGTATCACAGGAGTATGGCTACACCTTC
v_call: TRBV5-4; clone_size: -; d_call: TRBD1; j_call: TRBJ2-7; cdr3_aa: CASSSMTGPPYEQYF; cdr3_nt: TGTGCCAGCAGCTCTATGACAGGGCCCCCCTACGAGCAGTACTTC
v_call: TRBV29-1; clone_size: -; d_call: TRBD1; j_call: TRBJ2-1; cdr3_aa: CSASYLDRGRGEQFF; cdr3_nt: TGCAGCGCCTCCTACTTGGACAGGGGCCGAGGTGAGCAGTTCTTC
v_call: TRBV10-3; clone_size: few; d_call: TRBD1; j_call: TRBJ1-1; cdr3_aa: CAISLDRGSGEAFF; cdr3_nt: TGTGCCATCAGCTTAGACAGGGGAAGTGGTGAAGCTTTCTTT
v_call: TRBV7-9; clone_size: -; d_call: -; j_call: TRBJ1-6; cdr3_aa: CASSPYNSPLHF; cdr3_nt: TGTGCCAGCAGCCCCTATAATTCACCCCTCCACTTT
v_call: TRBV5-1; clone_size: -; d_call: TRBD1; j_call: TRBJ1-6; cdr3_aa: CASSLDRVRSGSPLHF; cdr3_nt: TGCGCCAGCAGCTTAGACAGGGTACGGTCGGGGTCACCCCTCCACTTT
v_call: TRBV30; clone_size: -; d_call: TRBD1; j_call: TRBJ1-5; cdr3_aa: CAWSPTGGNQPQHF; cdr3_nt: TGTGCCTGGAGTCCCACAGGGGGCAATCAGCCCCAGCATTTT
v_call: TRBV29-1; clone_size: few; d_call: TRBD1; j_call: TRBJ2-7; cdr3_aa: CSVEDREKFEQYF; cdr3_nt: TGCAGCGTTGAGGACAGGGAGAAGTTTGAGCAGTACTTC
v_call: TRBV30; clone_size: -; d_call: -; j_call: TRBJ1-6; cdr3_aa: CAGHRINSPLHF; cdr3_nt: TGTGCCGGGCACCGGATTAATTCACCCCTCCACTTT
v_call: TRBV5-1; clone_size: -; d_call: -; j_call: TRBJ1-6; cdr3_aa: CASSLEAGYNSPLHF; cdr3_nt: TGCGCCAGCAGCTTGGAAGCAGGCTATAATTCACCCCTCCACTTT
v_call: TRBV30; clone_size: few; d_call: -; j_call: TRBJ2-5; cdr3_aa: CAWSEGSAGEETQYF; cdr3_nt: TGTGCCTGGAGTGAAGGGTCGGCAGGGGAAGAGACCCAGTACTTC
v_call: TRBV7-7; clone_size: -; d_call: -; j_call: TRBJ2-7; cdr3_aa: CASSPSTGYEQYF; cdr3_nt: TGTGCTAGCAGCCCATCGACGGGCTACGAGCAGTACTTC
v_call: TRBV25-1; clone_size: -; d_call: TRBD1; j_call: TRBJ1-1; cdr3_aa: CASSSRGLNTEAFF; cdr3_nt: TGTGCCAGCAGTAGCAGGGGGTTGAACACTGAAGCTTTCTTT
v_call: TRBV30; clone_size: -; d_call: -; j_call: TRBJ1-2; cdr3_aa: CAWSPRRTAPSGYTF; cdr3_nt: TGTGCCTGGAGCCCACGTCGGACGGCACCCTCGGGCTACACCTTC
v_call: TRBV29-1; clone_size: once; d_call: -; j_call: TRBJ1-1; cdr3_aa: CSVLWATEAFF; cdr3_nt: TGCAGCGTTCTGTGGGCCACTGAAGCTTTCTTT
v_call: TRBV29-1; clone_size: -; d_call: -; j_call: TRBJ2-1; cdr3_aa: CSVVGFGNEQFF; cdr3_nt: TGCAGCGTTGTGGGGTTCGGCAATGAGCAGTTCTTC
v_call: TRBV7-9; clone_size: -; d_call: TRBD1; j_call: TRBJ2-2; cdr3_aa: CASSLTGGATGELFF; cdr3_nt: TGTGCCAGCAGCCTGACAGGGGGCGCCACCGGGGAGCTGTTTTTT
v_call: TRBV27; clone_size: -; d_call: TRBD2; j_call: TRBJ2-1; cdr3_aa: CASNSRGGPGDNEQFF; cdr3_nt: TGTGCCAGCAATTCGCGCGGGGGACCGGGCGACAATGAGCAGTTCTTC
v_call: TRBV30; clone_size: -; d_call: TRBD1; j_call: TRBJ2-7; cdr3_aa: CAWNTGTGVYEQYF; cdr3_nt: TGTGCCTGGAATACGGGAACAGGGGTTTACGAGCAGTACTTC
v_call: TRBV7-9; clone_size: -; d_call: TRBD1; j_call: TRBJ1-5; cdr3_aa: CASSLATTGLNQPQHF; cdr3_nt: TGTGCCAGCAGCTTAGCGACGACAGGGCTCAATCAGCCCCAGCATTTT
v_call: TRBV5-1; clone_size: few; d_call: -; j_call: TRBJ2-3; cdr3_aa: CASSAGTTSADTQYF; cdr3_nt: TGCGCCAGCAGCGCCGGGACGACTTCTGCAGATACGCAGTATTTT
v_call: TRBV25-1; clone_size: -; d_call: TRBD1; j_call: TRBJ2-7; cdr3_aa: CASIRTGMPYEQYF; cdr3_nt: TGTGCCAGCATCAGGACAGGGATGCCCTACGAGCAGTACTTC
v_call: TRBV10-3; clone_size: -; d_call: TRBD2; j_call: TRBJ2-4; cdr3_aa: CAISEYSLAGVAKNIQYF; cdr3_nt: TGTGCCATCAGTGAATACTCGCTAGCGGGGGTAGCCAAAAACATTCAGTACTTC
v_call: TRBV2; clone_size: few; d_call: TRBD1; j_call: TRBJ1-1; cdr3_aa: CASRWGQIMNTEAFF; cdr3_nt: TGTGCCAGCAGGTGGGGACAGATCATGAACACTGAAGCTTTCTTT
v_call: TRBV7-9; clone_size: -; d_call: TRBD1; j_call: TRBJ2-4; cdr3_aa: CASSLDRGPKNIQYF; cdr3_nt: TGTGCCAGCAGCTTAGACAGGGGGCCGAAAAACATTCAGTACTTC
v_call: TRBV7-2; clone_size: -; d_call: -; j_call: TRBJ1-6; cdr3_aa: CASSLAMDGAPLHF; cdr3_nt: TGTGCCAGCAGCTTAGCGATGGACGGTGCACCCCTCCACTTT
v_call: TRBV29-1; clone_size: -; d_call: -; j_call: TRBJ1-2; cdr3_aa: CSVDRVGYGYTF; cdr3_nt: TGCAGCGTTGACAGGGTTGGCTATGGCTACACCTTC
v_call: TRBV29-1; clone_size: few; d_call: -; j_call: TRBJ2-4; cdr3_aa: CSVGDISKNIQYF; cdr3_nt: TGCAGCGTCGGCGACATTTCCAAAAACATTCAGTACTTC
v_call: TRBV11-2; clone_size: once; d_call: -; j_call: TRBJ2-5; cdr3_aa: CASRPVRGRETQYF; cdr3_nt: TGTGCCAGCAGACCTGTACGAGGGCGAGAGACCCAGTACTTC
v_call: TRBV5-1; clone_size: -; d_call: TRBD1; j_call: TRBJ1-2; cdr3_aa: CASSDEGQGAYGYTF; cdr3_nt: TGCGCCAGCAGCGACGAGGGACAGGGGGCTTATGGCTACACCTTC
v_call: TRBV7-9; clone_size: -; d_call: -; j_call: TRBJ2-2; cdr3_aa: CASSLPQGNTGELFF; cdr3_nt: TGTGCCAGCAGCTTACCACAGGGGAACACCGGGGAGCTGTTTTTT
v_call: TRBV30; clone_size: -; d_call: -; j_call: TRBJ1-4; cdr3_aa: CAWSALGGGRKLFF; cdr3_nt: TGTGCCTGGAGTGCCCTCGGGGGAGGGCGAAAACTGTTTTTT
v_call: TRBV4-1; clone_size: -; d_call: -; j_call: TRBJ2-1; cdr3_aa: CASSSPVHNEQFF; cdr3_nt: TGCGCCAGCAGCTCACCGGTTCACAATGAGCAGTTCTTC
v_call: TRBV7-3; clone_size: -; d_call: -; j_call: TRBJ2-3; cdr3_aa: CASSLTGVSTDTQYF; cdr3_nt: TGTGCCAGCAGCTTAACGGGGGTTAGCACAGATACGCAGTATTTT
v_call: TRBV9; clone_size: -; d_call: -; j_call: TRBJ1-2; cdr3_aa: CASSVGPRTAYGYTF; cdr3_nt: TGTGCCAGCAGCGTAGGGCCGAGGACAGCCTATGGCTACACCTTC
v_call: TRBV7-2; clone_size: -; d_call: -; j_call: TRBJ2-7; cdr3_aa: CASSLGGLSEQYF; cdr3_nt: TGTGCCAGCAGCTTGGGTGGTCTCTCCGAGCAGTACTTC
v_call: TRBV7-9; clone_size: few; d_call: -; j_call: TRBJ2-3; cdr3_aa: CASSLGAGGDTQYF; cdr3_nt: TGTGCCAGCAGCTTAGGAGCCGGGGGAGATACGCAGTATTTT
v_call: TRBV5-1; clone_size: -; d_call: -; j_call: TRBJ2-1; cdr3_aa: CASSLLSGETYNEQFF; cdr3_nt: TGCGCCAGCAGCTTGTTGTCGGGGGAGACATACAATGAGCAGTTCTTC
v_call: TRBV5-6; clone_size: -; d_call: -; j_call: TRBJ1-4; cdr3_aa: CASSLVSGGNEKLFF; cdr3_nt: TGTGCCAGCAGCTTGGTTTCAGGCGGTAATGAAAAACTGTTTTTT
v_call: TRBV10-3; clone_size: -; d_call: TRBD2; j_call: TRBJ2-3; cdr3_aa: CAIGGLDPRTDTQYF; cdr3_nt: TGTGCCATCGGGGGACTAGACCCTCGCACAGATACGCAGTATTTT